The 9 T cell receptor beta chains given below trace back to one sample, sequenced in a study of T cell repertoires and HLA-DP antigens. Repertoires were generated with immunoSEQ multiplex PCR, while TCRdb's copy carries only in-frame clones and drops some. The sample carries around 100,000 clones, 92% recorded once. Which antigens these TCRs recognize remains unknown. The specimen was CD4+ T cells from PBMCs. All receptors come from a woman aged 18-29 years in good health and CMV-seronegative.

This chain joins TRBV18 and TRBJ2-3; no clear D. The germline V gene has CDR1 KGHSH and CDR2 LQKENI. CDR3 length: 14 residues. The V end was cut by 3 bases, the J end by 1 base, with 8 bases between. In DNA form, the CDR3 reads TGTGCCAGCTCACCGGCGATGCGCACAGATACGCAGTATTTT. Encoded protein: CASSPAMRTDTQYF.

This sequence joins TRBV7-2 and TRBJ2-3; a possible D gene is TRBD1 (6 bases). The germline CDR1 and CDR2 sequences are SGHTA and FQGNSA. The CDR3 spans 15 residues. V shed 8 bases and J shed 4 bases, with 19 bases lying between them. The CDR3 DNA reads as TGTGCCAGCCGCCCAGGCAGGGGATATCCAGATACGCAGTATTTT. Translation: CASRPGRGYPDTQYF.

The chain couples TRBV28 to TRBJ1-1; D call uncertain. The germline CDR1 and CDR2 sequences are MDHEN and SYDVKM. Trimming shortened V by 5 bases and J by 11 bases, and 21 bases separated the two germline ends. The CDR3 length is 14 residues. The DNA for the CDR3 is TGTGCCAGCAGTACACCTACCGGGTTCGTCGGGGCTTTCTTT. This sequence encodes CASSTPTGFVGAFF.

About this clone itself: Sequence at one end of the junction differs from germline and may be a read error. The chain couples TRBV18 to TRBJ1-1, with D possibly being TRBD1 (6 bases). Germline CDR1 and CDR2: KGHSH and LQKENI. The CDR3 has 16 residues. The CDR3 spells CASSPRLGGANPEAFF. CDR3 bases: TGTGCCAGCTCACCAAGGTTAGGGGGGGCGAACCCTGAAGCTTTCTTT.

J is TRBJ1-5 and V is TRBV4-2, with 7 bases aligning to TRBD1. The length of the CDR3 is 16 residues. The germline CDR1 and CDR2 sequences are LGHNA and YNFKEQ. V was clipped by 1 base and J by 6 bases; unmatched bases: 9. The DNA for the CDR3 is TGTGCCAGCAGCCAAGTCAACCAGGGGGGCAGTCAGCCCCAGCATTTT. This codes for CASSQVNQGGSQPQHF.

The chain couples TRBV7-6 to TRBJ2-1; 10 bases agree with TRBD2. This CDR3 has 15 amino acids. Germline lookup yields CDR1 SGHVS and CDR2 FNYEAQ. The junction had 7 bases not matched to a gene; V was cut back by 4 bases and J by 7 bases. CDR3 region: CASSYLAGANNEQFF. CDR3 bases: TGTGCCAGCAGCTATCTAGCGGGAGCGAATAATGAGCAGTTCTTC.

This clone was detected only once. V gene TRBV25-1 combines with J gene TRBJ2-1, with a possible D match to TRBD1 (6 bases). This CDR3 has 14 residues. V gave up 4 bases and J gave up 5 bases, with 12 bases separating them. Germline CDR1 MGHDK, CDR2 SYGVNS. The CDR3 is CASSAIGGNNEQFF. DNA of the CDR3: TGTGCCAGCAGTGCTATAGGGGGAAACAATGAGCAGTTCTTC. The variable domain in full, completed from reference TRBV25-1 and TRBJ2-1, reads EADIYQTPRYLVIGTGKKITLECSQTMGHDKMYWYQQDPGMELHLIHYSYGVNSTEKGDLSSESTVSRIRTEHFPLTLESARPSHTSQYLCASSAIGGNNEQFFGPGTRLTVL.

The rearrangement links TRBV28 to TRBJ2-3; 9 nucleotides align to TRBD2. Germline V gene data show CDR1 as MDHEN and CDR2 as SYDVKM. The CDR3 length is 15 residues. Trimming cost V 2 bases and J 8 bases; bases outside gene matches: 8. CDR3 amino acids: CASSLPLAGLGTQYF. In DNA, the CDR3 is TGTGCCAGCAGTTTACCGCTAGCGGGATTGGGTACGCAGTATTTT.

With respect to this clone: Its ends do not fully match the called genes, so a read error is possible. The CDR3 region has the DNA TGTGCTAGCAGCTTATCCCTTTCCGATACGCAGTATTTT. It encodes CASSLSLSDTQYF. The genes are TRBV7-7 and TRBJ2-3; D unclear. Germline V gene lookup returns CDR1 SSHAT and CDR2 FNYEAQ (reference sequence). The CDR3 sequence is 13 residues long.